The 32 T cell receptor beta chains in this list originate from one sample, sequenced in a study of T cells after yellow fever vaccination. In TCRdb, the 5' RACE reads were re-called with MiXCR into one record per CDR3 protein. Of 250,000 or so distinct CDR3 sequences listed, approximately 6.8% were seen once; the top ten hold around 1%. The sample consisted of CD4+ T cells sorted from PBMCs, taken on the day of the yellow fever booster vaccination. The receptors come from a man aged 25-45 years who received the YFV17D yellow fever vaccine.

This chain links TRBV4-1 with TRBJ2-5; perhaps TRBD2 as D (6 bases). The CDR3 loop spans 13 amino acids. In germline, CDR1 is MGHRA, CDR2 YSYEKL. The ends were cut back, 0 bases at V and 7 bases at J, with 9 bases in the middle. Here the CDR3 DNA reads TGCGCCAGCAGCCAAGAAACGGGAGTGACCCAGTACTTC. Translating gives CASSQETGVTQYF.

This chain links TRBV20-1 with TRBJ2-1, with D maybe TRBD2 (5 bases). There are 12 residues in the CDR3. The germline V gene has CDR1 DFQATT and CDR2 SNEGSKA (reference sequence). Trimming removed 6 bases from V and 9 bases from J, with 15 bases in between. The chain's CDR3 is CSAGGLGSEQFF. The CDR3 nucleotides are TGCAGTGCCGGAGGTCTAGGGTCTGAGCAGTTCTTC.

The chain combines TRBV15 with TRBJ2-7; 9 bases match TRBD2. V shed 6 bases and J 0 bases; nucleotides not matched to a gene: 3. Germline assignment: CDR1 LNHNV and CDR2 YYDKDF (reference sequence). The length of the CDR3 is 14 residues. The CDR3 loop reads CATSMTSGSYEQYF. DNA of the CDR3: TGTGCCACCAGTATGACTAGCGGCTCCTACGAGCAGTACTTC. The whole variable domain, remainder taken from reference TRBV15 and TRBJ2-7, is DAMVIQNPRYQVTQFGKPVTLSCSQTLNHNVMYWYQQKSSQAPKLLFHYYDKDFNNEADTPDNFQSRRPNTSFCFLDIRSPGLGDTAMYLCATSMTSGSYEQYFGPGTRLTVT.

This chain connects TRBV6-2 or TRBV6-3 to TRBJ1-1; no reliable D call. This CDR3 spans 14 amino acids. Trimming pared 5 bases from V and 8 bases from J, leaving 18 bases between. Germline values: CDR1 MNHEY, CDR2 SVGEGT. Here the CDR3 reads CASSTHGDWVEAFF. The CDR3 bases are TGTGCCAGCAGTACCCACGGGGATTGGGTAGAAGCTTTCTTT.

J is TRBJ2-6 and V is TRBV11-2; TRBD1 agrees at 7 bases. The V and J ends lost 6 bases and 2 bases, in that order; junction bases with no gene match: 13. CDR1 and CDR2 (germline): SGHAT, FQNNGV. The CDR3 runs 18 residues. This chain's CDR3 is CASRNGGKGATGANVLTF. CDR3 coding DNA: TGTGCCAGCAGGAACGGCGGAAAGGGGGCTACTGGGGCCAACGTCCTGACTTTC.

This clonotype showed up many times. V gene TRBV6-5 combines with J gene TRBJ2-2, with D possibly matching TRBD1 (5 bases). CDR1 is MNHEY, CDR2 SVGAGI, per germline. V was trimmed by 2 bases and J by 4 bases, leaving 17 bases between them. The CDR3 is 17 amino acids. This chain's CDR3 is CASSYSDLGASTGELFF. Written as DNA, the CDR3 is TGTGCCAGCAGTTACAGCGACCTAGGGGCGAGCACCGGGGAGCTGTTTTTT.

This clonotype occurred many times. The chain uses TRBV4-3 and TRBJ2-1; tentatively, D is TRBD2 (5 bases). Germline V gene lookup returns CDR1 LGHNA and CDR2 YSLEER. This CDR3 region has 14 residues. Trimming left V 0 bases short and J 9 bases short, with 12 bases between. Here the CDR3 DNA reads TGCGCCAGCAGCCAAGAAGTCGCTAGCACTGAGCAGTTCTTC. Amino acid sequence: CASSQEVASTEQFF.

This clonotype was counted only a few times. J is TRBJ2-3 and V is TRBV10-3; a possible D gene is TRBD2 (5 bases). Germline CDR1 ENHRY, CDR2 SYGVKD. The CDR3 sequence is 14 residues long. V lost 7 bases and J lost 0, with 11 bases in between. Here the CDR3 reads CAITGESSTDTQYF. As DNA, the CDR3 is TGTGCCATCACTGGGGAGTCCAGCACAGATACGCAGTATTTT.

The chain has TRBV19 and TRBJ2-1; 8 nucleotides agree with TRBD1. The CDR3 totals 15 residues. The germline gives CDR1 LNHDA, CDR2 SQIVND (reference sequence). V was pared by 7 bases and J by 7 bases, with 12 bases of the junction left unmatched. The CDR3 region is CASTPRQGFLNEQFF. The CDR3 coding sequence is TGTGCCAGTACCCCCCGACAGGGGTTCCTTAATGAGCAGTTCTTC.

This clonotype was seen many times. The V call is TRBV6-5, the J call TRBJ2-2; the D is unclear. The CDR3 contains 12 residues. Germline assignment: CDR1 MNHEY and CDR2 SVGAGI. The ends were cut back, 7 bases at V and 3 bases at J, with 6 bases in the middle. The CDR3 spells CASIKDTGELFF. In nucleotides, the CDR3 is TGTGCCAGCATAAAGGACACCGGGGAGCTGTTTTTT.

V gene TRBV29-1 combines with J gene TRBJ2-5; D might be TRBD1 (6 bases). There are 12 residues in the CDR3. Germline assignment: CDR1 SQVTM and CDR2 ANQGSEA. V lost 4 bases to trimming and J lost 4 bases, with 10 bases between them. CDR3 in amino acids: CSVAGTTETQYF. The DNA for the CDR3 is TGCAGCGTTGCCGGGACAACAGAGACCCAGTACTTC.

This clonotype was seen more than once but under ten times. The chain has TRBV20-1 and TRBJ1-3, with D unresolved. V was cut by 4 bases and J by 3 bases, with 10 bases left in between. The CDR3 consists of 13 residues. Germline loops: CDR1 DFQATT, CDR2 SNEGSKA (reference sequence). Here the CDR3 DNA reads TGCAGTGCTATGGCCTCGGGTGGAAACACCATATATTTT. It specifies CSAMASGGNTIYF.

The V and J genes are TRBV30 and TRBJ2-2; D remains ambiguous. The CDR3 runs 14 residues. Trimming pared 7 bases from V and 4 bases from J, leaving 16 bases between. Per germline, CDR1 GTSNPN and CDR2 SVGIG (reference sequence). CDR3 amino acids: CASRPRGGTGELFF. CDR3 in DNA: TGTGCCTCCCGCCCCCGTGGTGGCACCGGGGAGCTGTTTTTT.

The chain couples TRBV28 to TRBJ2-5, with D unresolved. In germline, CDR1 is MDHEN, CDR2 SYDVKM. The CDR3 extends over 12 amino acids. V was clipped by 2 bases and J by 5 bases, with 6 bases between them. The CDR3 DNA reads TGTGCCAGCAGTTTAGTTTACGAGACCCAGTACTTC. Its protein is CASSLVYETQYF.

This chain joins TRBV25-1 and TRBJ2-3, with TRBD2 identical over 8 bases. The CDR3 consists of 16 residues. Losses at the gene ends were 3 bases for V and 2 bases for J; bases not matched to a gene: 7. The V gene's germline CDR1 is MGHDK and CDR2 SYGVNS. This CDR3 reads CASSERGVAATDTQYF. CDR3 DNA sequence: TGTGCCAGCAGTGAGCGGGGGGTAGCGGCCACAGATACGCAGTATTTT.

This rearrangement joins TRBV28 to TRBJ1-5, with 7 nucleotides matching TRBD1. Losses at the gene ends were 5 bases for V and 6 bases for J; bases not matched to a gene: 7. The V gene's germline CDR1 is MDHEN and CDR2 SYDVKM. The length of the CDR3 is 14 residues. The CDR3 reads CASSPRQGVQPQHF. As DNA, the CDR3 is TGTGCCAGCAGTCCCCGACAGGGTGTTCAGCCCCAGCATTTT. Combining the CDR3 with reference TRBV28 and TRBJ1-5 gives the whole variable domain DVKVTQSSRYLVKRTGEKVFLECVQDMDHENMFWYRQDPGLGLRLIYFSYDVKMKEKGDIPEGYSVSREKKERFSLILESASTNQTSMYLCASSPRQGVQPQHFGDGTRLSIL.

A word on this clonotype: A much larger clone differs from this one at a single base, so this may be a read error. The genes are TRBV7-2 and TRBJ2-5; tentative D call: TRBD2 (6 bases). The CDR3 spans 15 residues. Trimming left V 1 base short and J 9 bases short, with 18 bases between. The germline V gene encodes CDR1 SGHTA and CDR2 FQGNSA. As DNA, the CDR3 is TGTGCCAGCAGCTTAGTGTGGAGGGCTCCGGAGGCCCAGTACTTC. Its protein is CASSLVWRAPEAQYF. Combining the CDR3 with reference TRBV7-2 and TRBJ2-5 gives the whole variable domain GAGVSQSPSNKVTEKGKDVELRCDPISGHTALYWYRQSLGQGLEFLIYFQGNSAPDKSGLPSDRFSAERTGGSVSTLTIQRTQQEDSAVYLCASSLVWRAPEAQYFGPGTRLLVL.

This chain uses TRBV5-6 with TRBJ2-1; TRBD2 agrees at 10 bases. The V and J ends lost 4 bases and 4 bases, in that order; junction bases with no gene match: 5. The CDR3 has 15 amino acids. CDR1 SGHDT and CDR2 YYEEEE come from the germline V gene. This chain's CDR3 is CASSVELAGYNEQFF. CDR3 coding DNA: TGTGCCAGCAGCGTCGAACTAGCGGGATACAATGAGCAGTTCTTC.

About this clonotype itself: This sequence may be a read error, since a much larger clone differs from it by one base. V and J are TRBV5-6 and TRBJ2-7, with D perhaps matching TRBD2 (6 bases). Per the germline V gene, CDR1 is SGHDT and CDR2 is YYEEEE. This CDR3 has 15 amino acids. CDR3 sequence reads: CTSSLERGKVSEQYF. CDR3 sequence (DNA): TGTACCAGCAGCTTGGAACGGGGGAAGGTCTCCGAGCAGTACTTC.

There are a few counts of this clonotype. This chain joins TRBV5-1 and TRBJ2-7, with 9 bases matching TRBD1. The CDR3 is 16 residues long. Germline loops: CDR1 SGHRS, CDR2 YFSETQ. Trimming at V came to 0 bases and at J to 0 bases, leaving 4 bases not matched to a gene. For the CDR3, the DNA is TGCGCCAGCAGCTTGGGTGGGACAGGGAGCTCCTACGAGCAGTACTTC. Translation: CASSLGGTGSSYEQYF.

This sequence joins TRBV24-1 and TRBJ2-1; D may be TRBD1 (5 bases). The CDR3 is 16 amino acids. Between the trimmed V and J ends, which lost 4 bases and 0 bases, there was a span of 12 bases. Germline assignment: CDR1 KGHDR and CDR2 SFDVKD. CDR3 sequence: CATSETGKSSYNEQFF. The CDR3 DNA sequence: TGTGCCACCAGTGAAACAGGAAAAAGCTCCTACAATGAGCAGTTCTTC.

This clonotype showed up many times. The V gene is TRBV20-1, the J gene TRBJ2-1; 10 positions match TRBD2. The J segment lost 8 bases and the V segment lost 2 bases, leaving 6 bases of the junction unmatched. Germline V lookup: CDR1 DFQATT, CDR2 SNEGSKA (reference sequence). The CDR3 sequence is 14 residues long. The DNA of the CDR3 is TGCAGTGCTAGATTTAGCGGGAGGCGCTATGAGCAGTTCTTC. This sequence encodes CSARFSGRRYEQFF.

The chain couples TRBV6-2 or TRBV6-3 to TRBJ2-1; unclear D gene. V lost 6 bases to trimming and J lost 5 bases, with 20 bases between them. CDR3 size: 16 residues. Germline CDR1 and CDR2: MNHEY and SVGEGT. The CDR3 spells CASSSVAELVHNEQFF. The CDR3 coding sequence is TGTGCCAGCAGCAGCGTAGCTGAGTTAGTCCACAATGAGCAGTTCTTC.

This clonotype turned up a few times. The chain is built from TRBV7-3 and TRBJ2-7; 7 nucleotides line up with TRBD2. After removal of 3 bases from V and 4 bases from J, the junction contained 3 bases not matched to a gene. CDR3 size: 13 residues. Germline CDR1 is SGHTA and CDR2 is FQGTGA. The CDR3: CASSFGGGYEQYF. DNA of the CDR3: TGTGCCAGCAGCTTTGGGGGGGGGTACGAGCAGTACTTC. Full variable domain (remainder filled in from reference TRBV7-3 and TRBJ2-7): GAGVSQTPSNKVTEKGKYVELRCDPISGHTALYWYRQSLGQGPEFLIYFQGTGAADDSGLPNDRFFAVRPEGSVSTLKIQRTERGDSAVYLCASSFGGGYEQYFGPGTRLTVT.

This chain joins TRBV5-1 and TRBJ2-5, with 9 bases identical to TRBD1. The junction had 11 bases not matched to a gene; V was cut back by 3 bases and J by 5 bases. CDR3 size: 16 residues. In germline, CDR1 is SGHRS, CDR2 YFSETQ. CDR3 coding DNA: TGCGCCAGCAGCTCCTCAGCCCCACAGGGGGCTGAGACCCAGTACTTC. This sequence encodes CASSSSAPQGAETQYF.

The sample holds many counts of this clonotype. CDR3 region: CASSLRVSTEAFF. In nucleotides, the CDR3 is TGTGCCAGCAGCTTGAGGGTTAGCACTGAAGCTTTCTTT. The chain joins TRBV5-5 to TRBJ1-1; D uncertain. Per the germline V gene, CDR1 is SGHKS and CDR2 is YYEKEE (reference sequence). The CDR3 consists of 13 residues. Trimming took off 1 base at V and 4 bases at J, with 8 bases between the two ends.

This clonotype was seen at least ten times. The chain employs TRBV12-3 or TRBV12-4 and TRBJ2-1, with D possibly matching TRBD2 (6 bases). Trimming pared 2 bases from V and 7 bases from J, leaving 21 bases between. This CDR3 is built from 17 residues. The CDR3 protein is CASSLKVLGGPGNEQFF. The CDR3 DNA sequence: TGTGCCAGCAGTTTAAAGGTTTTGGGGGGTCCAGGGAATGAGCAGTTCTTC.

This clonotype occurred a few times. The CDR3 DNA follows: TGCAGCGTTGTTCTGTTTGGGGGACTAGCGGGAGGGATATACAATGAGCAGTTCTTC. It encodes CSVVLFGGLAGGIYNEQFF. This chain joins TRBV29-1 and TRBJ2-1; TRBD2 matches 16 bases. Per the germline V gene, CDR1 is SQVTM and CDR2 is ANQGSEA. The junction had 13 bases not matched to a gene; V was cut back by 4 bases and J by 4 bases. The CDR3 has 19 amino acids.

The sample holds many counts of this clonotype. The rearrangement uses TRBV30 and TRBJ2-5; perhaps TRBD2 as D (5 bases). CDR1 and CDR2 from the germline V gene are GTSNPN and SVGIG (reference sequence). Trimming pared 0 bases from V and 6 bases from J, leaving 8 bases between. CDR3 size: 12 residues. CDR3 coding DNA: TGTGCCTGGAGTGTACACGGGAAGACCCAGTACTTC. Residues: CAWSVHGKTQYF.

This clonotype has more than one count but fewer than ten. The rearrangement links TRBV5-4 to TRBJ2-1; D is ambiguous. This CDR3 region has 14 residues. CDR1 is SGHNT, CDR2 YYREEE, per germline (reference sequence). Trimming left V 0 bases short and J 8 bases short, with 12 bases between. CDR3 sequence: CASSLGALQDEQFF. CDR3 in DNA: TGTGCCAGCAGCTTGGGGGCCCTCCAGGATGAGCAGTTCTTC. The whole variable domain, remainder taken from reference TRBV5-4 and TRBJ2-1, is ETGVTQSPTHLIKTRGQQVTLRCSSQSGHNTVSWYQQALGQGPQFIFQYYREEENGRGNFPPRFSGLQFPNYSSELNVNALELDDSALYLCASSLGALQDEQFFGPGTRLTVL.

This rearrangement joins TRBV30 to TRBJ1-1; TRBD1 is a possible D gene (5 bases). Looked up from germline, CDR1 is GTSNPN and CDR2 is SVGIG (reference sequence). Trimming shortened V by 4 bases and J by 4 bases, and 13 bases separated the two germline ends. This CDR3 contains 13 residues. The CDR3 region has the DNA TGTGCCTGGAATTCCGATGGGGGCACTGAAGCTTTCTTT. Protein: CAWNSDGGTEAFF.

This clonotype turned up a few times. CDR3 nucleotides: TGCGCCAGCAGCTTGGATCGTACGTACATGAACACTGAAGCTTTCTTT. Its protein product is CASSLDRTYMNTEAFF. This sequence joins TRBV5-1 and TRBJ1-1, with unresolved D. Germline CDR1 reads SGHRS; CDR2 reads YFSETQ. The V and J ends lost 0 bases and 0 bases respectively, with 12 bases between them. This CDR3 has 16 residues.